These T cell receptor beta chains were read from a single sample in a study of T cells in Graves' hyperthyroidism and ophthalmopathy. TCRdb fed the multiplex PCR reads into MiXCR, producing one record per CDR3 protein. This sample has more than 300,000 distinct CDR3 sequences, with about 13% found just once. Sequencing was performed on blood. The receptors originated from a woman aged 18 to 35 with Graves' hyperthyroidism. Each CDR3 is given with its conserved first and last residue. Each record gives: D gene, J gene, clone size, V gene, CDR3 DNA, CDR3 protein. D genes are given only for firm matches. Expanded clones are given a class, and other clones once, few, many or no size at all.

>-|TRBJ2-2|many|TRBV28
TGTGCCAGCACCCCAACTAGTACCACCGGGGAGCTGTTTTTT
CASTPTSTTGELFF
>-|TRBJ2-1|many|TRBV5-1
TGCGCCAGCAGCCCGTACAGGGACAATGAGCAGTTCTTC
CASSPYRDNEQFF
>TRBD1|TRBJ1-2|many|TRBV28
TGTGCCAGCAGGTCACAGGGGGATGAGGGCTACACCTTC
CASRSQGDEGYTF
>TRBD2|TRBJ2-3|many|TRBV29-1
TGCAGCGTTGGGGGTAGCGGGAGGCGAGATACGCAGTATTTT
CSVGGSGRRDTQYF
>TRBD2|TRBJ2-7|many|TRBV7-8
TGTGCCAGCAGCCTGACGGGACTAGCGGGGTTCGAGCAGTACTTC
CASSLTGLAGFEQYF
>-|TRBJ2-6|many|TRBV9
TGTGCCAGCAGCCCCACCTTTGGCTCTGGGGCCAACGTCCTGACTTTC
CASSPTFGSGANVLTF
>-|TRBJ1-5|many|TRBV12-3/TRBV12-4
TGTGCCAGCAGCCGCAGGGGTCCAACCACCCAGCCCCAGCATTTT
CASSRRGPTTQPQHF
>-|TRBJ2-1|-|TRBV19
TGTGCCAGTAAGGGGCCGGCGGTTGAGCAGTTCTTC
CASKGPAVEQFF
>TRBD1|TRBJ2-7|many|TRBV12-3/TRBV12-4
TGTGCCAGCAGTTTAGCGACAGGGGGGAACGAGCAGTACTTC
CASSLATGGNEQYF
>TRBD2|TRBJ2-1|-|TRBV9
TGTGCCAGCAGCGTATATGCGGGAGGATCCTACAATGAGCAGTTCTTC
CASSVYAGGSYNEQFF
>-|TRBJ1-1|many|TRBV5-1
TGCGCCAGCAGCTTGGCGTGGCTCGGGAACACTGAAGCTTTCTTT
CASSLAWLGNTEAFF
>-|TRBJ1-1|-|TRBV29-1
TGCAGCGTCACCGGCCCGGCGGCTCGAGGCACTGAAGCTTTCTTT
CSVTGPAARGTEAFF
>-|TRBJ1-6|few|TRBV6-4
TGTGCCAGCAGTGAACAGACAAATTCACCCCTCCACTTT
CASSEQTNSPLHF
>-|TRBJ1-6|many|TRBV5-1
TGCGCCAGCAGCTTGACCGGGGCAAGCTCCTATAATTCACCCCTCCACTTT
CASSLTGASSYNSPLHF
>TRBD1|TRBJ1-4|few|TRBV27
TGTGCCAGCAGTCCCAGGGACAGGGTAGGGGAAAAACTGTTTTTT
CASSPRDRVGEKLFF
>TRBD1|TRBJ1-2|-|TRBV25-1
TGTGCCAGCAGTAGTACAGGGGCGGGTGGCTACACCTTC
CASSSTGAGGYTF
>TRBD1|TRBJ1-1|-|TRBV3-1
TGTGCCAGCGGAGACAGGGGCGCTGGGAACACTGAAGCTTTCTTT
CASGDRGAGNTEAFF
>-|TRBJ1-2|many|TRBV6-1
TGTGCCAGCAGTGGGACAGAGAATACCAACTATGGCTACACCTTC
CASSGTENTNYGYTF
>-|TRBJ2-3|-|TRBV2
TGTGCCAGCAGTGATCAGGGCCCCCGCACAGATACGCAGTATTTT
CASSDQGPRTDTQYF
>TRBD1|TRBJ1-5|-|TRBV10-3
TGTGCCACCAACGGACAGGGCAATCAGCCCCAGCATTTT
CATNGQGNQPQHF
>TRBD1|TRBJ2-6|many|TRBV7-2
TGTGCCAGCAGCTTAGAGGGTGGGACAGCATACTCTGGGGCCAACGTCCTGACTTTC
CASSLEGGTAYSGANVLTF
>-|TRBJ2-5|many|TRBV28
TGTGCCAGCAGTTTAACTGGGGATAGGAGCCAAGAGACCCAGTACTTC
CASSLTGDRSQETQYF
>TRBD1|TRBJ1-5|many|TRBV29-1
TGCAGCGTTAAAGGACAGGGCGCGCCGTATAGCAATCAGCCCCAGCATTTT
CSVKGQGAPYSNQPQHF
>TRBD2|TRBJ2-1|few|TRBV6-1
TGTGCCAGCGGGTCAGGCGGCGGGAGAGTTAGTGAGCAGTTCTTC
CASGSGGGRVSEQFF
>-|TRBJ2-5|many|TRBV16
TGTGCCAGCAGCCAATTCCCGGGAGAGACCCAGTACTTC
CASSQFPGETQYF
>-|TRBJ1-2|few|TRBV6-1
TGTGCCAGCAGTTATGACCCAGGGACCTATGGCTACACCTTC
CASSYDPGTYGYTF
>-|TRBJ2-7|-|TRBV5-1
TGCGCCAGCAGCTTAGTCGGGACATTATCCTACGAGCAGTACTTC
CASSLVGTLSYEQYF
>-|TRBJ2-1|many|TRBV7-9
TGTGCCAGCAGCCTGGACGGCAATGAGCAGTTCTTC
CASSLDGNEQFF
>-|TRBJ1-5|once|TRBV19
TGTGCCAGTAGTGTTGGGGTGGGGAGCAATCAGCCCCAGCATTTT
CASSVGVGSNQPQHF
>-|TRBJ1-3|-|TRBV12-3/TRBV12-4
TGTGCCAGCAGTGACGGTCACTCTGGAAACACCATATATTTT
CASSDGHSGNTIYF
>-|TRBJ2-2|few|TRBV5-1
TGCGCCAGCAGCCCACGGACAATGAACACCGGGGAGCTGTTTTTT
CASSPRTMNTGELFF
>TRBD1|TRBJ1-2|many|TRBV12-3/TRBV12-4
TGTGCCAGCAGCTCACTCGACAGGGGTTATGGCTACACCTTC
CASSSLDRGYGYTF
>-|TRBJ2-7|few|TRBV6-5
TGTGCCAGCAGTTACCGGGACCACTCCTTCTACGAGCAGTACTTC
CASSYRDHSFYEQYF
>-|TRBJ2-7|many|TRBV18
TGTGCCAGCTCACCGGACGCTAGCTCCTACGAGCAGTACTTC
CASSPDASSYEQYF
>-|TRBJ1-1|-|TRBV7-3
TGTGCCAGCAGCTCCGGGGGGTCGAACACTGAAGCTTTCTTT
CASSSGGSNTEAFF
>-|TRBJ1-6|many|TRBV11-2
TGTGCCAGCAGCCTACGTCGGTCAGGGTCCTATAATTCACCCCTCCACTTT
CASSLRRSGSYNSPLHF
>-|TRBJ1-3|-|TRBV19
TGTGCCAGTAGTACGTACGGGTCCAACTCTGCCGGAAACACCATATATTTT
CASSTYGSNSAGNTIYF
>-|TRBJ1-6|many|TRBV12-3/TRBV12-4
TGTGCCAGCAGTGTTGTCCCGACGCAATGGGAAGCACCCCTCCACTTT
CASSVVPTQWEAPLHF
>TRBD1|TRBJ2-7|many|TRBV7-4
TGTGCCAGCAGCTCCAAATCAGGGGGCCCATGCTACGAGCAGTACTTC
CASSSKSGGPCYEQYF
>-|TRBJ2-5|many|TRBV20-1
TGCAGTGCTACCCGGAACCAAGAGACCCAGTACTTC
CSATRNQETQYF
>TRBD1|TRBJ2-7|many|TRBV25-1
TGTGCCAGCAGTGACCCGGGACAGGGCGATTACGAGCAGTACTTC
CASSDPGQGDYEQYF
>TRBD1|TRBJ2-1|many|TRBV6-2/TRBV6-3
TGTGCCAGCAGTTACTCGACCGGGACAGGGGGCGATGAGCAGTTCTTC
CASSYSTGTGGDEQFF
>TRBD2|TRBJ2-1|many|TRBV7-2
TGTGCCAGCAGACCTAGCGGTCACCGTGGGGAAGAGCAGTTCTTC
CASRPSGHRGEEQFF